The 14 T cell receptor beta chains listed next were all sequenced from one sample in a study of blood T cell repertoires in COVID-19. Sequencing was performed with immunoSEQ multiplex PCR; in TCRdb, only in-frame clones are kept and a portion is missing. The table records some 400,000 clones, around 87% of them present only once. What was sequenced was peripheral blood. These receptors were collected from a woman aged 25-40 years with COVID-19, enrolled during active disease.

This clone was counted a single time. V and J are TRBV11-2 and TRBJ1-1; D is unclear. Per germline, CDR1 SGHAT and CDR2 FQNNGV. Trimming cost V 0 bases and J 1 base, with 12 bases left between them. The CDR3 covers 16 residues. This CDR3 is CASSLDLLIGNTEAFF. CDR3 nucleotides: TGTGCCAGCAGCTTAGATCTGTTAATCGGGAACACTGAAGCTTTCTTT.

J is TRBJ1-4 and V is TRBV2; the D is unclear. CDR3 length: 11 amino acids. From germline, CDR1 is SNHLY and CDR2 FYNNEI. V shed 5 bases and J shed 8 bases, with 6 bases lying between them. The CDR3 nucleotides are TGTGCCAGCAGTCCGCGGGAAAAACTGTTTTTT. Its protein product is CASSPREKLFF.

This chain links TRBV5-1 with TRBJ2-7, with D unresolved. Deletions cut 0 bases from V and 0 bases from J, with 13 bases between. The CDR3 consists of 16 residues. CDR1 SGHRS and CDR2 YFSETQ come from the germline V gene. CDR3: CASSLDELRSSYEQYF. The CDR3 DNA sequence: TGCGCCAGCAGCTTGGACGAGCTTAGGAGCTCCTACGAGCAGTACTTC.

V and J are TRBV5-5 and TRBJ1-5; tentative D call: TRBD1 (6 bases). V was trimmed by 3 bases and J by 5 bases, leaving 12 bases between them. Germline V gene sequence: CDR1 SGHKS, CDR2 YYEKEE (reference sequence). The CDR3 spans 14 residues. The CDR3 sequence is CASSSGHIDQPQHF. In nucleotides, the CDR3 is TGTGCCAGCAGCTCGGGACACATAGATCAGCCCCAGCATTTT.

This chain uses TRBV28 with TRBJ2-7; 13 bases match TRBD2. The length of the CDR3 is 16 residues. The ends lost 4 bases at V and 0 bases at J; junction bases unmatched: 3. Germline loops: CDR1 MDHEN, CDR2 SYDVKM. CDR3 nucleotide sequence: TGTGCCAGCAGTTCGGGACTAGCGGGGAACTCCTACGAGCAGTACTTC. Translated, it gives CASSSGLAGNSYEQYF.

CDR3 sequence: CASSEPGTNSYNEQFF. In nucleotides, the CDR3 is TGTGCCAGCAGTGAGCCCGGGACAAATTCCTACAATGAGCAGTTCTTC. The J gene is TRBJ2-1, the V gene TRBV2; tentative D call: TRBD1 (6 bases). V shed 3 bases and J shed 1 base, with 13 bases lying between them. Germline CDR1 SNHLY, CDR2 FYNNEI. The CDR3 contains 16 residues.

The V gene is TRBV11-3, the J gene TRBJ2-7; a possible D gene is TRBD1 (6 bases). CDR1 and CDR2 (germline): SGHNT, YENEEA. V was trimmed by 1 base and J by 0 bases, leaving 10 bases between them. The CDR3 loop spans 15 amino acids. The CDR3 sequence is CASSLGGTPSYEQYF. The DNA of the CDR3 is TGTGCCAGCAGCTTAGGGGGGACACCCTCCTACGAGCAGTACTTC.

V gene TRBV6-4 combines with J gene TRBJ1-5; D not resolved. The CDR3 length is 13 residues. The germline V gene has CDR1 MRHNA and CDR2 SNTAGT. The V gene lost 4 bases and the J gene lost 6 bases, with 10 bases spanning the gap. The CDR3 DNA reads as TGTGCCAGCAGTGTCGAACGGGGTCAGCCCCAGCATTTT. Its translation is CASSVERGQPQHF.

The V call is TRBV19, the J call TRBJ2-7; no definite D call. V was trimmed by 6 bases and J by 2 bases, leaving 11 bases between them. The CDR3 totals 13 residues. The germline CDR1 and CDR2 sequences are LNHDA and SQIVND (reference sequence). The CDR3 bases are TGTGCCAGTAGCTCGCGCGGAGCCTACGAGCAGTACTTC. Protein: CASSSRGAYEQYF.

This clone was found a few times. V is TRBV19 and J is TRBJ1-5, with D perhaps TRBD1 (6 bases). Looked up from germline, CDR1 is LNHDA and CDR2 is SQIVND (reference sequence). V was shortened by 5 bases and J by 7 bases, with 15 bases between the two germline ends. The CDR3 is made up of 14 amino acids. The CDR3 DNA sequence: TGTGCCAGTAGTTCAAACAGGGAGGGCCAGCCCCAGCATTTT. Translation gives CASSSNREGQPQHF.

The chain joins TRBV19 to TRBJ2-7, with 11 bases fitting TRBD2. The CDR3 loop spans 14 amino acids. The germline CDR1 and CDR2 sequences are LNHDA and SQIVND (reference sequence). V trimming: 6 bases; J trimming: 3 bases; junction bases outside the gene matches: 4. CDR3 sequence reads: CASSPGLAVYEQYF. In DNA, the CDR3 is TGTGCCAGTAGCCCGGGACTAGCGGTCTACGAGCAGTACTTC.

The V and J genes are TRBV24-1 and TRBJ2-3; D perhaps matches TRBD1 (6 bases). The CDR3 runs 15 residues. The V gene lost 2 bases and the J gene lost 6 bases, with 14 bases spanning the gap. From germline, CDR1 is KGHDR and CDR2 SFDVKD. The CDR3 sequence is CATSDSDWGPDTQYF. As DNA, the CDR3 is TGTGCCACCAGTGATTCGGATTGGGGGCCCGATACGCAGTATTTT.

This clone showed up many times. Other nucleotide sequences in the sample specify the same CDR3. V and J are TRBV24-1 and TRBJ2-2; D may be TRBD2 (5 bases). The germline V gene encodes CDR1 KGHDR and CDR2 SFDVKD. This CDR3 has 16 amino acids. The ends were cut back, 0 bases at V and 0 bases at J, with 7 bases in the middle. The CDR3 DNA sequence: TGTGCCACCAGTGATTTGCCAGCGGCGAACACCGGGGAGCTGTTTTTT. Translating gives CATSDLPAANTGELFF.

The chain combines TRBV9 with TRBJ2-7, with 7 bases aligning to TRBD2. Germline V lookup: CDR1 SGDLS, CDR2 YYNGEE. V lost 0 bases to trimming and J lost 6 bases; unmatched junction nucleotides: 3. CDR3 length: 13 residues. CDR3 nucleotides: TGTGCCAGCAGCGTAGGAATAGCGGGCGAGCAGTACTTC. Translating it yields CASSVGIAGEQYF. The full variable domain, with the rest looked up from reference TRBV9 and TRBJ2-7, is DSGVTQTPKHLITATGQRVTLRCSPRSGDLSVYWYQQSLDQGLQFLIQYYNGEERAKGNILERFSAQQFPDLHSELNLSSLELGDSALYFCASSVGIAGEQYFGPGTRLTVT.